The 5 T cell receptor beta chains listed next were all sequenced from one sample in a study of CD8+ T cells in alopecia areata. Regarding treatment: oral pan-JAK inhibitor, 5-10 mg twice daily. Extracted from the samples, RNA was reverse transcribed into cDNA to serve as the sequencing template. Here immunoSEQ multiplex PCR was the method, and the copy in TCRdb shows in-frame clones only, minus some. The sample holds approximately 160,000 clones, around 59% seen once. Source: CD4+ T cells sorted from blood, taken at week 24, from a patient treated with tofacitinib. The receptors come from a human donor with alopecia areata.

This clone has only one observation. The genes are TRBV11-2 and TRBJ1-5; a weak D match, TRBD1 (6 bases). The CDR3 consists of 15 residues. The V end was cut by 6 bases, the J end by 2 bases, with 14 bases between. CDR1 is SGHAT, CDR2 FQNNGV, per germline. The CDR3 reads CASRGTGQRNQPQHF. The CDR3 coding sequence is TGTGCCAGCAGGGGGACCGGACAGCGCAATCAGCCCCAGCATTTT. The whole variable domain, remainder taken from reference TRBV11-2 and TRBJ1-5, is EAGVAQSPRYKIIEKRQSVAFWCNPISGHATLYWYQQILGQGPKLLIQFQNNGVVDDSQLPKDRFSAERLKGVDSTLKIQPAKLEDSAVYLCASRGTGQRNQPQHFGDGTRLSIL.

The CDR3 region is CASSYSRNTEAFF. DNA for the CDR3: TGTGCCAGCAGTTACTCGAGGAACACTGAAGCTTTCTTT. The rearrangement joins TRBV6-5 to TRBJ1-1; no firm D call. Trimming stripped 0 bases from V and 1 base from J, with 3 bases between. Germline V gives CDR1 MNHEY, CDR2 SVGAGI. This CDR3 is built from 13 residues.

In this sample, this clone turned up a few times. The chain links TRBV29-1 to TRBJ2-1; D may be TRBD1 (6 bases). CDR1 is SQVTM, CDR2 ANQGSEA, per germline. The CDR3 contains 14 residues. The V gene lost 4 bases and the J gene lost 4 bases, with 14 bases spanning the gap. CDR3 nucleotides: TGCAGCGTTGTCCAGGACAGACTATACAATGAGCAGTTCTTC. It yields the protein CSVVQDRLYNEQFF.

With regard to this clone: The identical CDR3 is also encoded by other nucleotide sequences in the sample. The chain joins TRBV29-1 to TRBJ1-2; a possible D gene is TRBD1 (5 bases). V dropped 4 bases and J dropped 8 bases, with 8 bases sitting between them. Germline V gene data show CDR1 as SQVTM and CDR2 as ANQGSEA. CDR3 length: 10 amino acids. The CDR3 DNA reads as TGCAGCGTTGGGGAGGGGGGCTACACCTTC. Amino acid sequence: CSVGEGGYTF.

The V gene is TRBV2, the J gene TRBJ2-7, with D perhaps TRBD1 (6 bases). This CDR3 has 14 residues. The V gene lost 4 bases and the J gene lost 1 base, with 11 bases spanning the gap. In germline, CDR1 is SNHLY, CDR2 FYNNEI. CDR3 DNA sequence: TGTGCCAGCAGTGTGGACAGAAAATCCTACGAGCAGTACTTC. Translated: CASSVDRKSYEQYF. The full variable domain, completed using reference TRBV2 and TRBJ2-7, is EPEVTQTPSHQVTQMGQEVILRCVPISNHLYFYWYRQILGQKVEFLVSFYNNEISEKSEIFDDQFSVERPDGSNFTLKIRSTKLEDSAMYFCASSVDRKSYEQYFGPGTRLTVT.